A single sample is the source of the 20 T cell receptor beta chains below, sequenced in a study of breast tumors, draining lymph nodes, adjacent tissues (dated by TCRdb to 2016 to 2017). The library relied on multiplex PCR. The instrument was an Illumina HiSeq 2000. TCRdb redid the processing of the public reads, applying fastp at Q25 and MiXCR, and retained in-frame beta chains. Each CDR3 protein appears once, grouped with its most common genes and DNA. Counted in this sample were tens of thousands of distinct CDR3 sequences; 55% to 80% of them appeared once. The top ten clones comprise about a fifth of the sample. Material: tumor-adjacent breast tissue. Source of these receptors: a female donor with breast cancer. Some clones in this sample may be carry-over from other donors' samples.

This clonotype was detected once. V and J are TRBV12-3 or TRBV12-4 and TRBJ1-5, with D possibly being TRBD1 (6 bases). V was trimmed by 6 bases and J by 4 bases, leaving 13 bases between them. This CDR3 region has 14 residues. The CDR3 DNA reads as TGTGCCAGCAGCCGGTACCAGGGGAATCAGCCCCAGCATTTT. Its translation is CASSRYQGNQPQHF.

The chain combines TRBV2 with TRBJ2-3; either TRBD1 or TRBD2 may supply D (5 bases each). CDR1 is SNHLY, CDR2 FYNNEI, per germline. Trimming cost V 4 bases and J 2 bases, with 16 bases left between them. CDR3 size: 16 residues. CDR3 sequence (DNA): TGTGCCAGCAGTGCACAGATGAGGGGTTACACAGATACGCAGTATTTT. This encodes CASSAQMRGYTDTQYF.

This clonotype has ten or more counts. A read error is possible here, since a much larger clone lies one base away. CDR3 loop: CASRCTGGGETQYF. The CDR3 DNA follows: TGTGCCAGCAGGTGCACAGGGGGCGGTGAGACCCAGTACTTC. The chain recombines TRBV12-3 or TRBV12-4 with TRBJ2-5, with 9 bases matching TRBD1. The CDR3 is 14 amino acids. The J segment lost 5 bases and the V segment lost 6 bases, leaving 7 bases of the junction unmatched.

This clonotype was seen a single time. The CDR3 bases are TGTGCCAGCAGTCGACAGGGGGCCTGGGATGGCTACACCTTC. Encoded protein: CASSRQGAWDGYTF. The V and J genes are TRBV6-5 and TRBJ1-2, with 10 bases identical to TRBD1. The J segment lost 6 bases and the V segment lost 5 bases, leaving 6 bases of the junction unmatched. The CDR3 sequence is 14 residues long. CDR1 and CDR2 from the germline V gene are MNHEY and SVGAGI.

The chain employs TRBV7-9 and TRBJ1-5; 9 bases agree with TRBD1. This CDR3 contains 16 residues. Germline V gene data show CDR1 as SEHNR and CDR2 as FQNEAQ (reference sequence). Trimming cost V 1 base and J 1 base; bases outside gene matches: 2. This chain's CDR3 is CASSLGGTGSNQPQHF. The DNA for the CDR3 is TGTGCCAGCAGCTTAGGCGGGACAGGGAGCAATCAGCCCCAGCATTTT.

V and J are TRBV6-1 and TRBJ2-5, with no clear D. V lost 1 base, J lost 6 bases, and 3 bases lay in between. This CDR3 has 11 residues. Per the germline V gene, CDR1 is MNHNS and CDR2 is SASEGT. Written as DNA, the CDR3 is TGTGCCAGCAGTGAAGTTAAGACCCAGTACTTC. Translating it yields CASSEVKTQYF.

This rearrangement joins TRBV19 to TRBJ1-2; possibly TRBD1 for D (5 bases). Germline CDR1 reads LNHDA; CDR2 reads SQIVND (reference sequence). Trimming left V 6 bases short and J 4 bases short, with 15 bases between. This CDR3 contains 14 residues. For the CDR3, the DNA is TGTGCCAGTAGGCGACAGACTATCCTCTATGGCTACACCTTC. Its protein product is CASRRQTILYGYTF.

The rearrangement links TRBV18 to TRBJ1-4, with a weak D call TRBD1 (5 bases). Germline V gene data show CDR1 as KGHSH and CDR2 as LQKENI. Trimming removed 1 base at V and 8 bases at J, with 8 bases between. This CDR3 is built from 13 residues. The CDR3 nucleotides are TGTGCCAGCTCACCACGGGGGGAAGAAAAACTGTTTTTT. Its translation: CASSPRGEEKLFF.

Only one count was recorded for this clonotype. The V call is TRBV15, the J call TRBJ1-4; D gene unclear. Germline lookup yields CDR1 LNHNV and CDR2 YYDKDF (reference sequence). Trimming removed 1 base from V and 0 bases from J, with 9 bases in between. The CDR3 length is 16 residues. The CDR3 protein is CATSRGDRSTNEKLFF. The CDR3 DNA sequence: TGTGCCACCAGCAGAGGTGACCGATCAACTAATGAAAAACTGTTTTTT.

There are a few counts of this clonotype. This chain links TRBV18 with TRBJ2-3; unclear D gene. The V end lost 2 bases, the J end lost 5 bases, and 14 bases lay between the germline ends. There are 15 residues in the CDR3. The germline CDR1 and CDR2 sequences are KGHSH and LQKENI. The CDR3 region has the DNA TGTGCCAGCTCACCAACGTTGGACGTAGGAGATACGCAGTATTTT. Translation gives CASSPTLDVGDTQYF. Combining the CDR3 with reference TRBV18 and TRBJ2-3 gives the whole variable domain NAGVMQNPRHLVRRRGQEARLRCSPMKGHSHVYWYRQLPEEGLKFMVYLQKENIIDESGMPKERFSAEFPKEGPSILRIQQVVRGDSAAYFCASSPTLDVGDTQYFGPGTRLTVL.

The rearrangement uses TRBV29-1 and TRBJ2-5; the match to TRBD1 covers 9 bases. V gave up 7 bases and J gave up 5 bases; unmatched junction bases: 5. The CDR3 extends over 12 amino acids. Germline V gene data show CDR1 as SQVTM and CDR2 as ANQGSEA. The CDR3 is CSAYRGQETQYF. The CDR3 bases are TGCAGCGCCTACAGGGGGCAGGAGACCCAGTACTTC.

This clonotype showed up just a few times. The V and J genes are TRBV29-1 and TRBJ2-3, with TRBD2 as a possible D gene (6 bases). The CDR3 has 13 residues. The germline V and J ends were trimmed by 3 bases and 3 bases, with 10 bases remaining between them. CDR1 and CDR2 (germline): SQVTM, ANQGSEA. The CDR3 here is CSVDARGTDTQYF. The CDR3 DNA is TGCAGCGTTGATGCGCGGGGAACAGATACGCAGTATTTT.

This clonotype is labeled medium-sized. The V call is TRBV5-1, the J call TRBJ1-6; D is possibly TRBD1 (5 bases). V was trimmed by 4 bases and J by 0 bases, leaving 14 bases between them. The CDR3 has 17 amino acids. Germline CDR1 and CDR2: SGHRS and YFSETQ. CDR3 bases: TGCGCCAGCAGCCGGGGGGACGGGAGCTCCTATAATTCACCCCTCCACTTT. This translates into CASSRGDGSSYNSPLHF.

This clonotype rates as medium-sized. The junction departs from the called germline gene at one end, perhaps through a read error. This chain connects TRBV7-7 to TRBJ2-5; D might be TRBD1 (6 bases). Germline V lookup: CDR1 SSHAT, CDR2 FNYEAQ (reference sequence). CDR3 length: 14 residues. CDR3 in DNA: TGTGCTAGCAGCTTAGCTACAGGGATGGAGACCCAGTACTTC. Translating gives CASSLATGMETQYF.

This clonotype is medium-sized (0.01 to 0.1%) by share. The V gene is TRBV7-2, the J gene TRBJ1-2; 8 positions match TRBD1. The CDR3 consists of 16 residues. With 1 base clipped from V and 3 bases from J, the junction kept 7 bases outside the gene matches. Germline V gene sequence: CDR1 SGHTA, CDR2 FQGNSA. CDR3 coding DNA: TGTGCCAGCAGCTTAGGAGGGCAGGGGGCGGACTATGGCTACACCTTC. Translated: CASSLGGQGADYGYTF.

This clonotype has ten or more counts. V and J are TRBV7-2 and TRBJ2-1, with TRBD2 matching 8 bases. The CDR3 has 16 amino acids. Germline CDR1 is SGHTA and CDR2 is FQGNSA. J lost 2 bases, V lost 2 bases, and 5 bases had no gene match. The CDR3 spells CASSLQEGLAYNEQFF. The CDR3 nucleotides read TGTGCCAGCAGCTTACAGGAGGGACTAGCCTACAATGAGCAGTTCTTC.

This clonotype was recorded once. The V call is TRBV4-3, the J call TRBJ2-1, with 9 nucleotides matching TRBD2. The CDR3 extends over 14 amino acids. J lost 15 bases, V lost 0 bases, and 9 bases had no gene match. Germline loops: CDR1 LGHNA, CDR2 YSLEER. The CDR3 loop is CASSQDRSGGRMFF. CDR3 DNA sequence: TGCGCCAGCAGCCAAGATCGCAGCGGGGGGAGGATGTTCTTC.

The chain has TRBV2 and TRBJ1-2; 7 nucleotides align to TRBD1. CDR3 length equals 14 residues. Trimming at V came to 4 bases and at J to 2 bases, leaving 4 bases not matched to a gene. Germline CDR1 and CDR2: SNHLY and FYNNEI. This CDR3 is CASSGVTGNYGYTF. The DNA for the CDR3 is TGTGCCAGCAGTGGTGTGACAGGGAACTATGGCTACACCTTC. Complete variable domain (other parts from reference TRBV2 and TRBJ1-2): EPEVTQTPSHQVTQMGQEVILRCVPISNHLYFYWYRQILGQKVEFLVSFYNNEISEKSEIFDDQFSVERPDGSNFTLKIRSTKLEDSAMYFCASSGVTGNYGYTFGSGTRLTVV.

This clonotype has a count of ten or more. The V call is TRBV4-3, the J call TRBJ2-1, with TRBD2 identical over 13 bases. The CDR3 contains 17 residues. V shed 3 bases, J shed 1 base, and the junction held 3 bases outside the gene matches. The germline CDR1 and CDR2 sequences are LGHNA and YSLEER. The chain's CDR3 is CASSQGTSGKSYNEQFF. The CDR3 bases are TGCGCCAGCAGCCAGGGGACTAGCGGGAAATCCTACAATGAGCAGTTCTTC.

This chain uses TRBV2 with TRBJ2-7, with D possibly matching TRBD1 (5 bases). CDR1 and CDR2 (germline): SNHLY, FYNNEI. The CDR3 totals 14 residues. V gave up 7 bases and J gave up 3 bases, with 16 bases separating them. The CDR3 DNA is TGTGCCAGCAATCTGCAGGGATTGGTCTACGAGCAGTACTTC. This sequence encodes CASNLQGLVYEQYF.